This T cell receptor (beta chain) was recovered during a study of blood T cells in healthy people across ages. CDR1 is MGHRA and CDR2 is YSYEKL in the germline V gene. The CDR3 covers 18 residues. The ends were cut back, 0 bases at V and 1 base at J, with 13 bases in the middle. With a J-beta primer mix and a sample-barcoded 5' primer, a second PCR ran about 6 to 11 cycles. TCRdb passed the 5' RACE reads through MiXCR, listing each CDR3 protein once. Of 1,300,000 or so distinct CDR3 sequences listed, roughly 59% are singletons. Every donor provided ten milliliters of peripheral blood. Every sample had a minimum of 6 million PBMCs isolated. Per sample, no less than 5 micrograms of total RNA were extracted.

Specimen: blood. This receptor was identified in a man aged 18 to 30 in good health. This sequence joins TRBV4-1 and TRBJ2-6, with D tentatively TRBD2 (7 bases). The CDR3 region has the DNA TGCGCCAGCAGCCAAGATCATGCGGGGGCTTCTGGGGCCAACGTCCTGACTTTC. This translates into CASSQDHAGASGANVLTF.